This T cell receptor (beta chain) comes out of a study of blood T cell repertoires in COVID-19 (dated by TCRdb to 2018 to 2021). For the study in its entirety: For ImmuneRACE Cohort 3, a participant was defined as recovered based on two consecutive negative NP/OP PCR tests, clearance by a healthcare professional, or resolution of symptoms. Samples from collaborators originated in the United States, Italy and Spain and spanned both the acute and convalescent phases of COVID-19. The prospective study material was composed of cDNA or gDNA derived from T cells, B-cell-depleted T cells, or PBMCs. The dataset comprised deeply sampled blood TCRbeta repertoires from subjects exposed to, actively infected with, or recovered from COVID-19. The repertoires were released in a freely available public database intended as a resource for research on the immune response to SARS-CoV-2. The samples were drawn from two sources: the first 160 participants of the ongoing ImmuneRACE study, and 1,000 to 1,500 subjects contributed by 6 global collaborators. Sample metadata almost always included a de-identified subject ID, COVID-19 status, age in years and sex. Where available, HLA class I and class II types were obtained from metadata supplied by the sample provider rather than from assay-based typing.

The CDR3, cysteine through phenylalanine, is 15 amino acids long. The read is trimmed to its CDR3 DNA, 45 bases read in frame from base 1. The germline V gene gives CDR1 as SGHRS and CDR2 as YFSETQ. Unmatched junction bases come to 5, with V trimmed by 3 bases and J by 5 bases. Turning to this clone: No antigen is known for it. It has no much larger one-base neighbor in the sample; base qualities were not kept.

General findings and caveats noted by the study authors: The amount of clinical and demographic metadata varied by source and participant and was provided uncurated.

TCRbeta CDR3 regions were amplified from genomic DNA using the immunoSEQ Assay, a bias-controlled multiplex PCR. Per the authors' processing: The number of nucleated cells in each sample was estimated from the amplification of reference gene primers within the assay. To quantify the absolute abundance of each unique TCRbeta CDR3 rearrangement, sequence reads were collapsed and filtered. For each sample, productive Simpson clonality was calculated as the square root of Simpson's diversity index over productive rearrangements. The table was pulled from immuneACCESS by TCRdb, which kept in-frame rearrangements only. Such tables lose some clones; where checked, under half of the loss comes from unresolved V genes, and the rest has no known cause. That table furnishes V, J and clone size, whereas the DNA furnished D and trimming. For this sample there are 120,000 to 150,000 clones; 84% appear just once. Together, the top ten hold 3% to 4.5% of the sample.

Enrolling through a virtual design, the prospective study's participants ranged in age from roughly 18 to 89 years and lived across approximately 25 United States geographic areas. Cohort assignment in the prospective study relied on participant-reported clinical history from a screening survey and a study questionnaire. Each participant in the prospective study had whole blood, serum and a nasopharyngeal or oropharyngeal swab collected by mobile phlebotomists. Over a roughly 2-month period, participants in the prospective study had the option of providing additional blood draws and questionnaires. Blood samples from the prospective study were shipped frozen or at room temperature prior to DNA extraction.

This receptor was identified in a man over 45 in a cohort exposed to, infected with or recovered from COVID-19 (not recorded which). The V and J segments used are TRBV5-1 and TRBJ2-3; TRBD2 aligns with 11 central bases. The sequenced material came from PBMCs or T cells enriched from blood (not recorded which). The encoded CDR3 is CASSYSGGAEDTQYF. DNA sequence: TGCGCCAGCAGCTATAGCGGGGGGGCGGAAGATACGCAGTATTTT.